The subject of this entry is one T cell receptor (beta chain). The sample originates from a study of neurological immune-mediated disorders. TCRdb passed the 5' RACE reads through MiXCR, listing each CDR3 protein once. The table lists about 80,000 distinct CDR3 sequences, 5% to 6% of them singletons. The sample consisted of PBMCs. The origin of this receptor is a woman aged 25 to 39 with multiple sclerosis.

CDR3 nucleotide sequence: TGCGCCAGCGGGGACAGCTACTATGGCTACACCTTC. Translating it yields CASGDSYYGYTF. V usage is TRBV5-1 and J usage is TRBJ1-2; 7 bases align to TRBD1. The CDR3 is 12 residues long. The germline CDR1 and CDR2 sequences are SGHRS and YFSETQ. The V gene end was trimmed by 7 bases and the J gene end by 3 bases; junction bases not matched to a gene: 3.